This entry lists 7 T cell receptor beta chains sequenced from one sample in a study of blood T cell repertoires in COVID-19. The table came from immunoSEQ multiplex PCR; TCRdb's copy has only in-frame clones and leaves some out. The sample contains approximately 110,000 clones, 85% of which appear only once. Material: peripheral blood. Source of these receptors: a human donor in a cohort sampled during active COVID-19.

This chain links TRBV7-9 with TRBJ2-1; 7 nucleotides match TRBD2. V shed 4 bases and J 0 bases; nucleotides not matched to a gene: 15. Germline values: CDR1 SEHNR, CDR2 FQNEAQ (reference sequence). The CDR3 is 19 residues long. The CDR3 spells CASSSTRGGGISSYNEQFF. The CDR3 coding sequence is TGTGCCAGCAGCTCCACACGCGGCGGGGGTATAAGCTCCTACAATGAGCAGTTCTTC.

This clone showed up just a few times. The rearrangement joins TRBV15 to TRBJ2-7; 8 nucleotides agree with TRBD2. The V gene's germline CDR1 is LNHNV and CDR2 YYDKDF (reference sequence). Trimming cost V 0 bases and J 12 bases; bases outside gene matches: 4. The CDR3 spans 12 residues. CDR3 nucleotides: TGTGCCACCAGCAGAGATAGCGGGGATAGGTACTTC. It is translated as CATSRDSGDRYF.

This rearrangement joins TRBV5-1 to TRBJ1-2; TRBD1 matches at 8 bases. This CDR3 contains 15 residues. J was trimmed by 8 bases and V by 0 bases; bases with no gene match: 9. CDR1 and CDR2 (germline): SGHRS, YFSETQ. This CDR3 is CASSLVIGQGGGYTF. The CDR3 nucleotides read TGCGCCAGCAGCTTGGTCATCGGACAGGGAGGCGGCTACACCTTC. Combining the CDR3 with reference TRBV5-1 and TRBJ1-2 gives the whole variable domain KAGVTQTPRYLIKTRGQQVTLSCSPISGHRSVSWYQQTPGQGLQFLFEYFSETQRNKGNFPGRFSGRQFSNSRSEMNVSTLELGDSALYLCASSLVIGQGGGYTFGSGTRLTVV.

V and J are TRBV14 and TRBJ1-4; no reliable D call. Germline CDR1 reads SGHDN; CDR2 reads FVKESK. V was shortened by 5 bases and J by 0 bases, with 10 bases between the two germline ends. The CDR3 has 15 residues. CDR3 nucleotide sequence: TGTGCCAGCAGCTTCGGAGGATCAACTAATGAAAAACTGTTTTTT. This translates into CASSFGGSTNEKLFF. The full variable domain, completed using reference TRBV14 and TRBJ1-4, is EAGVTQFPSHSVIEKGQTVTLRCDPISGHDNLYWYRRVMGKEIKFLLHFVKESKQDESGMPNNRFLAERTGGTYSTLKVQPAELEDSGVYFCASSFGGSTNEKLFFGSGTQLSVL.

This chain links TRBV5-1 with TRBJ2-7; maybe TRBD1 (6 bases). The V end lost 2 bases, the J end lost 5 bases, and 11 bases lay between the germline ends. This CDR3 has 13 residues. Germline assignment: CDR1 SGHRS and CDR2 YFSETQ. In DNA, the CDR3 is TGCGCCAGCAGCTTCGGCAGGGACAACGAGCAGTACTTC. Its translation is CASSFGRDNEQYF.

This clone has only one observation. Sequence at one end of the junction differs from germline and may be a read error. CDR3 bases: TGTGCCTACCACCCACGGGGACTTGAAATGGCCTTC. It codes for CAYHPRGLEMAF. This rearrangement joins TRBV30 to TRBJ1-2; perhaps TRBD1 as D (5 bases). Germline assignment: CDR1 GTSNPN and CDR2 SVGIG (reference sequence). There are 12 residues in the CDR3.

This rearrangement joins TRBV9 to TRBJ2-6, with 7 positions matching TRBD2. The germline gives CDR1 SGDLS, CDR2 YYNGEE. The CDR3 covers 15 residues. The junction had 5 bases not matched to a gene; V was cut back by 5 bases and J by 3 bases. CDR3 amino acids: CASSPSGIGANVLTF. The CDR3 nucleotides are TGTGCCAGCAGTCCAAGCGGGATTGGGGCCAACGTCCTGACTTTC.